The T cell receptor (beta chain) described here comes from a study of blood T cells in healthy people across ages. Overall study findings and caveats: Diversity figures based on one million T cells were deemed too low.

Primed by a sample-barcoded 5' primer and a J-beta primer mix, a second PCR proceeded for 7 to 11 cycles. Each CDR3 protein gets one entry after TCRdb re-called the 5' RACE reads with MiXCR. The sample includes 500,000 to 700,000 distinct CDR3 sequences, approximately 30% of them seen just once. This clonotype was seen a few times. The antigen is not known. This may stem from a read error, because a much larger clone lies one nucleotide away. The clonotype originates from a woman over 75 in good health. The sequencing sample was made of blood.

CDR3 residues: CASSPRDGTPREQFF. The CDR3, as DNA: TGCGCCAGCAGCCCTCGGGACGGAACCCCTCGCGAGCAGTTCTTC. This rearrangement joins TRBV5-1 to TRBJ2-1; D tentatively fits TRBD1 or TRBD2 (5 bases each). From germline, CDR1 is SGHRS and CDR2 YFSETQ. The V end lost 4 bases, the J end lost 10 bases, and 21 bases lay between the germline ends. This CDR3 comprises 15 residues.